This is a list of T cell receptor beta chains from one sample in a study of human T cells and chemical hapten exposure. TCRdb fed the RACE reads into MiXCR, producing one record per CDR3 protein. The sample shows about 340,000 distinct CDR3 sequences, approximately 6.3% of them seen only once. The sample in question was whole blood, obtained in connection with sensitization to the hapten diphenylcyclopropenone (DPC). The receptors were sampled from a woman younger than 35 with alopecia areata. Some clones in this sample may be carry-over from other donors' samples. The CDR3 runs from the conserved cysteine through the conserved F or W. The D gene is left open where the match is weak. Some rows mark clone size as missing; the rest say once, few, many or name a class of expanded clone.

j_gene,abundance,d_gene,v_gene,CDR3nt,CDR3aa
TRBJ2-3,few,.,TRBV6-1,TGTGCCAGCAGTCGGATGACAGGCACAGATACGCAGTATTTT,CASSRMTGTDTQYF
TRBJ2-5,few,.,TRBV29-1,TGCAGCGTTGTTACAGGGCTACAAGAGACCCAGTACTTC,CSVVTGLQETQYF
TRBJ1-2,.,.,TRBV5-1,TGCGCCAGCAGCTTGGTTACGGGCGACTATGGCTACACCTTC,CASSLVTGDYGYTF
TRBJ2-4,.,TRBD2,TRBV12-3/TRBV12-4,TGTGCCAGCAGTCCCACCGGGACTAGCTTCACCCTAGCCAAAAACATTCAGTACTTC,CASSPTGTSFTLAKNIQYF
TRBJ1-1,many,.,TRBV3-1,TGTGCCAGCAGCCAAGATAGGCCCCATGGGGGGAGGACTGAAGCTTTCTTT,CASSQDRPHGGRTEAFF
TRBJ2-4,few,TRBD2,TRBV2,TGTGCCAGCAGAACGGGACTAGCGGTTCAAGCCAAAAACATTCAGTACTTC,CASRTGLAVQAKNIQYF
TRBJ2-7,.,.,TRBV27,TGTGCCAGCAGAAAAGCAGCACAGCAGTACTTC,CASRKAAQQYF
TRBJ1-5,few,.,TRBV27,TGTGCCAGCAGTTTTAAGCTGGGGGGGGATCAGCCCCAGCATTTT,CASSFKLGGDQPQHF
TRBJ2-3,many,.,TRBV29-1,TGCAGCGCATCAATATCAGATACGCAGTATTTT,CSASISDTQYF
TRBJ2-7,many,.,TRBV7-9,TGTGCCAGCAGCCATTTGGAGCCCCCCTACGAGCAGTACTTC,CASSHLEPPYEQYF
TRBJ1-1,few,.,TRBV24-1,TGTGCCACCAGTGATGGAAGGAACATGAACACTGAAGCTTTCTTT,CATSDGRNMNTEAFF
TRBJ2-5,.,TRBD1,TRBV5-1,TGCGCCAGCAGCCGTACGGGACAGAGGTTGTACCAAGAGACCCAGTACTTC,CASSRTGQRLYQETQYF
TRBJ2-3,few,.,TRBV27,TGTGCCAGCAGTTCGTCGAAGGGGGGCGAGGGAGATACGCAGTATTTT,CASSSSKGGEGDTQYF
TRBJ1-6,few,.,TRBV6-5,TGTGCCAGCAGTAGACAGAGCTCCTATAATTCACCCCTCCACTTT,CASSRQSSYNSPLHF
TRBJ2-5,.,TRBD2,TRBV12-3/TRBV12-4,TGTGCCAGCAGTACAAATCGTGGGGAGCGGGGGGGCTTGGAGACCCAGTACTTC,CASSTNRGERGGLETQYF
TRBJ1-2,.,.,TRBV4-3,TGCGCCAGCAGCCAATTTTCTGGGGGCGACTATGGCTACACCTTC,CASSQFSGGDYGYTF
TRBJ1-2,few,.,TRBV6-2/TRBV6-3,TGTGCCAGCAAAAGAACAGGAAGTGAGGGGATCTATGGCTACACCTTC,CASKRTGSEGIYGYTF
TRBJ2-5,.,.,TRBV5-1,TGCGCCAGCAGCTTGGGTATATTGGAAGAGACCCAGTACTTC,CASSLGILEETQYF
TRBJ1-4,many,.,TRBV4-3,TGCGCCAGCAGCCAAGCCGGGCAGGCCCCGAATGAAAAACTGTTTTTT,CASSQAGQAPNEKLFF
TRBJ2-3,.,TRBD2,TRBV4-3,TGCGCCAGCAGCCCCGGACAACTAGCGGGGCCCCTAAGCACAGATACGCAGTATTTT,CASSPGQLAGPLSTDTQYF
TRBJ1-1,many,.,TRBV5-1,TGCGCCAGCACCGAGACAGAAGTGAACACTGAAGCTTTCTTT,CASTETEVNTEAFF
TRBJ2-3,many,TRBD2,TRBV9,TGTGCCAGCAGCGCTGGACTAGCGGGGGACACAGATACGCAGTATTTT,CASSAGLAGDTDTQYF
TRBJ2-3,few,TRBD2,TRBV6-2/TRBV6-3,TGTGCCAGCAGTTACCAAAAGGGGACTAGCGGGGGATATACAGATACGCAGTATTTT,CASSYQKGTSGGYTDTQYF
TRBJ2-3,many,.,TRBV2,TGTGCCAGCCAAGACAGTAACACAGATACGCAGTATTTT,CASQDSNTDTQYF
TRBJ2-5,few,TRBD2,TRBV25-1,TGTGCCAGCAGTGTACTAGCGGGGGAAGAGACCCAGTACTTC,CASSVLAGEETQYF
TRBJ2-7,many,TRBD1,TRBV25-1,TGTGCCAGCAGCCTAGGGACAGTTACCTACGAGCAGTACTTC,CASSLGTVTYEQYF
TRBJ2-2,many,.,TRBV4-2,TGTGCCAGCAACTCAGGGGAGACCGGGGAGCTGTTTTTT,CASNSGETGELFF
TRBJ2-1,.,.,TRBV7-2,TGTGCCAGCACCCACCTCCCCCCGGATGAGCAGTTCTTC,CASTHLPPDEQFF
TRBJ2-6,many,TRBD1,TRBV27,TGTGCCAGCAGTTTAGAGGGACAGGCTCACTCTGGGGCCAACGTCCTGACTTTC,CASSLEGQAHSGANVLTF
TRBJ1-5,.,.,TRBV12-3/TRBV12-4,TGTGCCAGCAGTCCCGACGGTCGACGACAGCCCCAGCATTTT,CASSPDGRRQPQHF
TRBJ2-2,.,.,TRBV4-3,TGCGCCAGCAGCCAAGTGGAGGTCCAGGGGTACACCGGGGAGCTGTTTTTT,CASSQVEVQGYTGELFF
TRBJ2-1,few,.,TRBV5-5,TGTGCCAGCAGCCTTACAGGTGCCCATGAGCAGTTCTTC,CASSLTGAHEQFF
TRBJ1-4,.,TRBD1,TRBV12-3/TRBV12-4,TGTGCCAGCAGTCCGGAACAGGGGGTCCGTGCAACTAATGAAAAACTGTTTTTT,CASSPEQGVRATNEKLFF
TRBJ2-1,few,.,TRBV7-7,TGTGCTAGCAGCCCGGGCCGTCACAATGAGCAGTTCTTC,CASSPGRHNEQFF
TRBJ2-4,many,TRBD1,TRBV28,TGTGCCAGCAGTCCCCCGGACAGGGGGAACATTCAGTACTTC,CASSPPDRGNIQYF
TRBJ1-3,.,.,TRBV10-3,TGTGCCATCAGTGGAGCAACACCTGGAAACACCATATATTTT,CAISGATPGNTIYF
TRBJ2-3,few,TRBD2,TRBV7-2,TGTGCCAGCAGCTTGAGGGGACTAGCGGGGGGAACAGATACGCAGTATTTT,CASSLRGLAGGTDTQYF
TRBJ2-2,many,.,TRBV5-5,TGTGCCAGCAGCCCCGGGGGGCCGGGGGGAACCGGGGAGCTGTTTTTT,CASSPGGPGGTGELFF
TRBJ2-1,.,TRBD1,TRBV12-3/TRBV12-4,TGTGCCAGCAGTTCAGGACAGGGCCTCGATGAGCAGTTCTTC,CASSSGQGLDEQFF
TRBJ2-1,.,TRBD2,TRBV4-1,TGCGCCAGCAGCCAAGGTCCAGCGGGGGGGTTCAATGAGCAGTTCTTC,CASSQGPAGGFNEQFF
TRBJ2-1,many,TRBD2,TRBV19,TGTGCTTCGGCAGCGGGGGGTACAAATGAGCAGTTCTTC,CASAAGGTNEQFF
TRBJ2-7,.,.,TRBV18,TGTGCCAGCTCAACTCTACGACAGGTAGACGAGCAGTACTTC,CASSTLRQVDEQYF
TRBJ2-3,.,TRBD2,TRBV2,TGTGCCAGCAATGACGGGGGGTTCGTAGATACGCAGTATTTT,CASNDGGFVDTQYF